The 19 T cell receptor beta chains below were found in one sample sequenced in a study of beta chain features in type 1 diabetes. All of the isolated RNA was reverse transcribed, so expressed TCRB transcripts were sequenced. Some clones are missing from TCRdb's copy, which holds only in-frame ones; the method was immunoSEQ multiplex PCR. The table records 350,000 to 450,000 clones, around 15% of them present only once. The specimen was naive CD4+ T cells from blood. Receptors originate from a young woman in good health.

The CDR3 sequence is CATSGPGTGVYEQYF. The CDR3 DNA follows: TGTGCCACCTCTGGACCTGGGACAGGGGTCTACGAGCAGTACTTC. This chain joins TRBV28 and TRBJ2-7; 10 positions match TRBD1. The CDR3 is 15 amino acids. Losses at the gene ends were 10 bases for V and 3 bases for J; bases not matched to a gene: 12. Germline-derived CDR1 and CDR2 are MDHEN and SYDVKM.

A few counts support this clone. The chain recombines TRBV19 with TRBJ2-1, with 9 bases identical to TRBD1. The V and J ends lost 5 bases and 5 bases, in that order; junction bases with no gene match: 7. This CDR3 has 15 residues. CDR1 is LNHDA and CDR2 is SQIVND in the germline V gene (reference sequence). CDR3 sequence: CASSVRDRANNEQFF. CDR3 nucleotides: TGTGCCAGTAGTGTTCGGGACAGGGCGAACAATGAGCAGTTCTTC. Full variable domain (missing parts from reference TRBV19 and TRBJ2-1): DGGITQSPKYLFRKEGQNVTLSCEQNLNHDAMYWYRQDPGQGLRLIYYSQIVNDFQKGDIAEGYSVSREKKESFPLTVTSAQKNPTAFYLCASSVRDRANNEQFFGPGTRLTVL.

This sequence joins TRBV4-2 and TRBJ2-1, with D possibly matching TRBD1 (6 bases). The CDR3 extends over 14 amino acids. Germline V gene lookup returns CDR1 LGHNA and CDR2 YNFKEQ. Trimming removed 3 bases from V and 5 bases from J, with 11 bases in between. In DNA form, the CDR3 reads TGTGCCAGCAGCCATCCCGGGGACAACAATGAGCAGTTCTTC. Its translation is CASSHPGDNNEQFF.

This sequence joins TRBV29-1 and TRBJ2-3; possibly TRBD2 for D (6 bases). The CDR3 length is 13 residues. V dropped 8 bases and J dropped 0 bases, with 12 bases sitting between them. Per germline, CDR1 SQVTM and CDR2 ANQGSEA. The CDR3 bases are TGCAGCTGGGGACTTACCAGCACAGATACGCAGTATTTT. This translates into CSWGLTSTDTQYF.

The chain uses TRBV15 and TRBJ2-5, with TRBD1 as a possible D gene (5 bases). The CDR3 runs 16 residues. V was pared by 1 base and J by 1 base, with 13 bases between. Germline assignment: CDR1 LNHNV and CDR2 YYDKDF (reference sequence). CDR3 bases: TGTGCCACCAGCAGAGTGTCAACAGGAGCCCAAGAGACCCAGTACTTC. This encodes CATSRVSTGAQETQYF.

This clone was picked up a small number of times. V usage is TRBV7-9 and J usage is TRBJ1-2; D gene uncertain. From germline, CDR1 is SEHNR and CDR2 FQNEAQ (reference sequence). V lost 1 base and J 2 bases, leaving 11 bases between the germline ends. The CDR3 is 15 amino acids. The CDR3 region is CASSLERGVNYGYTF. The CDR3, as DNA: TGTGCCAGCAGCTTAGAGCGCGGGGTCAACTATGGCTACACCTTC.

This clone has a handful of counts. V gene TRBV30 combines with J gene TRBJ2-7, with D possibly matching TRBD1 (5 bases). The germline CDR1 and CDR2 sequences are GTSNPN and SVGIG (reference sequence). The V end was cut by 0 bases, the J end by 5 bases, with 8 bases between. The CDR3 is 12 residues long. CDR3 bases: TGTGCCTGGAGTGTTTCAGGGAACGAGCAGTACTTC. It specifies CAWSVSGNEQYF.

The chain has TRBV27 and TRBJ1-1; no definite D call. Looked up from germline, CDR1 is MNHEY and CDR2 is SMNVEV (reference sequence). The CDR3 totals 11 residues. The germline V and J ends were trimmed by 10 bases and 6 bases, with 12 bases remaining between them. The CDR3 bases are TGTGCCACATCCTCGGTAGCTGAAGCTTTCTTT. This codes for CATSSVAEAFF.

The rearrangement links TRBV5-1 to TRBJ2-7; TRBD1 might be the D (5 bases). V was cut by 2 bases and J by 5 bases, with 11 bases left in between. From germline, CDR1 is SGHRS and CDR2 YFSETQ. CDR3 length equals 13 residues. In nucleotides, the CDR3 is TGCGCCAGCAGCTTAGGGGTTGGGAACGAGCAGTACTTC. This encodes CASSLGVGNEQYF.

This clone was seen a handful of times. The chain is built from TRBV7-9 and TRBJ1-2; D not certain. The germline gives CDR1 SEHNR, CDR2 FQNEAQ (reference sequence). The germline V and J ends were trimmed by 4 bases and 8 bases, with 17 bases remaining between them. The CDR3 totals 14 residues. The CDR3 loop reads CASSSTFGGFGYTF. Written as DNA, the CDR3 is TGTGCCAGCAGCTCAACCTTCGGAGGGTTCGGCTACACCTTC.

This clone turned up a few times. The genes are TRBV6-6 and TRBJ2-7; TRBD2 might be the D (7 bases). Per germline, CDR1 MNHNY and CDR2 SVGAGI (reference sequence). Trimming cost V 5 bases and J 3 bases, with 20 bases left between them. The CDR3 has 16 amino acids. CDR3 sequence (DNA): TGTGCCAGCAGTCACACCGGGACACCGGGGGGCTACGAGCAGTACTTC. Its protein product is CASSHTGTPGGYEQYF.

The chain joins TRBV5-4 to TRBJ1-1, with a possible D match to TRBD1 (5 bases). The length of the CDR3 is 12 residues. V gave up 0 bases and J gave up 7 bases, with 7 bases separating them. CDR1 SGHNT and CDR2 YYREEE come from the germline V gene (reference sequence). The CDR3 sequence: CASSLEGIEAFF. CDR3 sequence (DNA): TGTGCCAGCAGCTTGGAGGGGATTGAAGCTTTCTTT.

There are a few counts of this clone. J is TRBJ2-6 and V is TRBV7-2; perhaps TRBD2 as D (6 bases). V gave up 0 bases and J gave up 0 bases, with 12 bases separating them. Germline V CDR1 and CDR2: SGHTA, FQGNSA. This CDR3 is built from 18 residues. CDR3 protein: CASSLAGGPLSGANVLTF. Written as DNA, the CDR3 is TGTGCCAGCAGCTTAGCGGGAGGTCCCCTCTCTGGGGCCAACGTCCTGACTTTC. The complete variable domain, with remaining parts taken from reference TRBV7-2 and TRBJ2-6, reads GAGVSQSPSNKVTEKGKDVELRCDPISGHTALYWYRQSLGQGLEFLIYFQGNSAPDKSGLPSDRFSAERTGGSVSTLTIQRTQQEDSAVYLCASSLAGGPLSGANVLTFGAGSRLTVL.

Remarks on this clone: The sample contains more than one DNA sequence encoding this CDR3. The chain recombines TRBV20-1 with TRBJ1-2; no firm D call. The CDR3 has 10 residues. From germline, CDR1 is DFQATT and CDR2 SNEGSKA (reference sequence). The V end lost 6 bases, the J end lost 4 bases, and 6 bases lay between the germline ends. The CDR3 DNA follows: TGCAGTGCGAGACTCTATGGCTACACCTTC. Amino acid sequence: CSARLYGYTF.

The CDR3 region is CAWSLIDRDTTEAFF. The CDR3 nucleotides are TGTGCCTGGAGTTTGATAGACAGGGATACCACTGAAGCTTTCTTT. The chain couples TRBV30 to TRBJ1-1; TRBD1 matches 7 bases. J lost 4 bases, V lost 2 bases, and 10 bases had no gene match. Germline values: CDR1 GTSNPN, CDR2 SVGIG (reference sequence). The CDR3 runs 15 residues.

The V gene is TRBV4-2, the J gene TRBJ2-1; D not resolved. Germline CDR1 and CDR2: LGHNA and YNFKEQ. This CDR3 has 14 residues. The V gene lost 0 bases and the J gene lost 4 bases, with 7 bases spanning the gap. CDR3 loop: CASSQDITYNEQFF. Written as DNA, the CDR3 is TGTGCCAGCAGCCAAGATATCACTTACAATGAGCAGTTCTTC.

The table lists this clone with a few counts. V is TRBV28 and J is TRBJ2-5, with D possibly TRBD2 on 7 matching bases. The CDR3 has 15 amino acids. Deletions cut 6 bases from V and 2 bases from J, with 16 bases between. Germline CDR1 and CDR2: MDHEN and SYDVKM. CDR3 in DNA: TGTGCCAGCAGCCAAGGGGGGGCCGTACAAGAGACCCAGTACTTC. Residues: CASSQGGAVQETQYF.

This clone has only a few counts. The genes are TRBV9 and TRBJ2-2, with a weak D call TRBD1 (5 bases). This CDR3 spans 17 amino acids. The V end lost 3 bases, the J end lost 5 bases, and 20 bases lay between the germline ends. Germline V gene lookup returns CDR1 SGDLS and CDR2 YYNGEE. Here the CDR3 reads CASSGGGAGKDTGELFF. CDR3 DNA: TGTGCCAGCAGCGGGGGTGGGGCAGGGAAGGATACCGGGGAGCTGTTTTTT.

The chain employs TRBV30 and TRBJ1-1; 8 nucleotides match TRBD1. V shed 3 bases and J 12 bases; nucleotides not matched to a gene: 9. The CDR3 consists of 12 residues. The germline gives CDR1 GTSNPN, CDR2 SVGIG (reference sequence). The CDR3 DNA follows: TGTGCCTGGAGCACAGGGGGTTCGCGGTCTTTCTTT. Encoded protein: CAWSTGGSRSFF.